The 11 T cell receptor beta chains in this list originate from one sample, sequenced in a study of cytomegalovirus exposure and HLA in healthy donors. Data came from immunoSEQ multiplex PCR; TCRdb stores just in-frame clones and leaves some out. The sample lists roughly 150,000 clones, 86% seen once, with approximately 2.1% in the top ten. Sequencing was performed on PBMCs. The receptors here all came from a woman aged 18 to 35 in good health and CMV-seronegative.

The chain uses TRBV29-1 and TRBJ1-2; D not resolved. Germline V gives CDR1 SQVTM, CDR2 ANQGSEA. This CDR3 has 13 residues. Trimming took 7 bases from V and 2 from J, leaving 14 bases between them. Here the CDR3 reads CSAGFGLNYGYTF. CDR3 DNA sequence: TGCAGCGCGGGGTTCGGACTCAACTATGGCTACACCTTC.

The chain is built from TRBV27 and TRBJ2-6; D is perhaps TRBD2 (6 bases). The germline V gene encodes CDR1 MNHEY and CDR2 SMNVEV (reference sequence). This CDR3 comprises 19 residues. V was shortened by 5 bases and J by 1 base, with 21 bases between the two germline ends. The CDR3 spells CASSARGLLPFSGANVLTF. DNA of the CDR3: TGTGCCAGCAGTGCGCGGGGTCTGCTCCCATTTTCTGGGGCCAACGTCCTGACTTTC.

The chain links TRBV21-1 to TRBJ2-2; TRBD1 reflects the table's D call only, with no check against the DNA. TRBV21-1 represents a pseudogene. CDR3 length: 15 amino acids. CDR3 loop: CASHSEGGSGGELFF. Here the CDR3 DNA reads TGTGCCAGCCACTCTGAAGGGGGCAGTGGCGGGGAGCTGTTTTTT.

The sample holds a few counts of this clone. The chain is built from TRBV5-4 and TRBJ2-2; D is undetermined. Trimming pared 1 base from V and 0 bases from J, leaving 4 bases between. Germline V gene lookup returns CDR1 SGHNT and CDR2 YYREEE (reference sequence). The CDR3 sequence is 14 residues long. CDR3 nucleotides: TGTGCCAGCAGCTTGACGGCGAACACCGGGGAGCTGTTTTTT. This encodes CASSLTANTGELFF.

The chain combines TRBV19 with TRBJ1-1; no reliable D call. Trimming pared 4 bases from V and 0 bases from J, leaving 6 bases between. Germline assignment: CDR1 LNHDA and CDR2 SQIVND (reference sequence). The CDR3 is 13 amino acids. In DNA, the CDR3 is TGTGCCAGTAGTAATCAGGTGAACACTGAAGCTTTCTTT. Amino acid sequence: CASSNQVNTEAFF.

This clone has only a few counts. The chain has TRBV6-5 and TRBJ1-5; no definite D call. Germline V CDR1 and CDR2: MNHEY, SVGAGI. The CDR3 spans 15 residues. V was shortened by 2 bases and J by 0 bases, with 8 bases between the two germline ends. CDR3 in amino acids: CASSYRGNSNQPQHF. CDR3 DNA sequence: TGTGCCAGCAGTTACCGGGGTAATAGCAATCAGCCCCAGCATTTT.

The J gene is TRBJ1-3, the V gene TRBV5-1; a weak D match, TRBD1 (6 bases). Germline values: CDR1 SGHRS, CDR2 YFSETQ. The CDR3 runs 14 residues. Trimming removed 2 bases at V and 2 bases at J, with 8 bases between. The CDR3 loop is CASSFGGPGNTIYF. The CDR3 DNA is TGCGCCAGCAGCTTCGGGGGGCCTGGAAACACCATATATTTT.

The chain combines TRBV9 with TRBJ1-2, with D possibly matching TRBD1 (6 bases). The ends were cut back, 0 bases at V and 6 bases at J, with 21 bases in the middle. Germline V gene lookup returns CDR1 SGDLS and CDR2 YYNGEE. This CDR3 is built from 17 residues. CDR3: CASSVVPVRGTRDGYTF. The CDR3 coding sequence is TGTGCCAGCAGCGTAGTCCCCGTAAGGGGGACGAGAGATGGCTACACCTTC.

V usage is TRBV4-1 and J usage is TRBJ2-7; 8 bases line up with TRBD1. The CDR3 length is 16 residues. Germline CDR1 MGHRA, CDR2 YSYEKL. V lost 4 bases to trimming and J lost 4 bases; unmatched junction nucleotides: 12. In nucleotides, the CDR3 is TGCGCCAGCAGCCCCTACCTCGAGACAGGGGCTTACGAGCAGTACTTC. This encodes CASSPYLETGAYEQYF.

The V gene is TRBV5-1, the J gene TRBJ2-3, with a possible D match to TRBD2 (6 bases). CDR3 size: 17 residues. Trimming stripped 4 bases from V and 0 bases from J, with 18 bases between. CDR1 and CDR2 (germline): SGHRS, YFSETQ. CDR3 in amino acids: CASSTGSYISSTDTQYF. For the CDR3, the DNA is TGCGCCAGCAGCACCGGGAGTTATATTTCTAGCACAGATACGCAGTATTTT.

The rearrangement links TRBV19 to TRBJ2-6; D is unclear. In germline, CDR1 is LNHDA, CDR2 SQIVND (reference sequence). The CDR3 runs 17 residues. V was clipped by 7 bases and J by 2 bases, with 18 bases between them. CDR3 sequence: CASKARPTRTGANVLTF. In nucleotides, the CDR3 is TGTGCCAGTAAAGCCAGGCCAACCCGTACTGGGGCCAACGTCCTGACTTTC.